Following are 24 T cell receptor beta chains from one sample sequenced in a study of vaccination effects on CD4 cells after COVID-19. No cognate antigen is known for these TCRs. Expansion of antigen-specific CD4+ T cells with viral peptide pools was carried out by the ViraFEST assay before sequencing. Following culture for approximately ten days, CD4+ T cells were isolated. Prior SARS-CoV-2 infection was absent in the vaccine recipients, as shown by negative nucleocapsid antibodies. Assay used: immunoSEQ multiplex PCR; TCRdb lists only in-frame clones, some missing. The profile shows around 55,000 clones, 55% to 75% of them singletons. The sample consisted of CD4+ T cells from PBMCs cultured with SARS-CoV-2 spike peptides, taken before COVID-19 vaccination. The receptors stem from a human donor who received a COVID-19 vaccine.

V is TRBV30 and J is TRBJ1-6; no reliable D call. The CDR3 has 16 amino acids. Trimming shortened V by 3 bases and J by 0 bases, and 12 bases separated the two germline ends. Germline V gene data show CDR1 as GTSNPN and CDR2 as SVGIG (reference sequence). This chain's CDR3 is CAWRNLEGSYNSPLHF. The CDR3 region has the DNA TGTGCCTGGAGAAACCTGGAGGGCTCCTATAATTCACCCCTCCACTTT.

The gene calls are TRBV29-1 and TRBJ1-1; D may be TRBD1 (5 bases). CDR3 length: 12 amino acids. Germline V gene lookup returns CDR1 SQVTM and CDR2 ANQGSEA. V lost 6 bases and J 3 bases, leaving 11 bases between the germline ends. CDR3 loop: CSVGGLDTEAFF. The CDR3 region has the DNA TGCAGCGTGGGGGGGTTGGACACTGAAGCTTTCTTT.

CDR3 sequence (DNA): TGTGCCATCAGCAACAGGCCTGAGACCCAGTACTTC. Translation gives CAISNRPETQYF. The V gene is TRBV10-3, the J gene TRBJ2-5; D is possibly TRBD1 (5 bases). In germline, CDR1 is ENHRY, CDR2 SYGVKD. Trimming left V 6 bases short and J 5 bases short, with 10 bases between. This CDR3 contains 12 residues.

The chain links TRBV6-5 to TRBJ2-1; D may match TRBD1 or TRBD2 (6 bases each). Germline lookup yields CDR1 MNHEY and CDR2 SVGAGI. This CDR3 has 15 residues. Trimming took 0 bases from V and 1 from J, leaving 7 bases between them. The CDR3 sequence: CASSYSGGSYNEQFF. In DNA form, the CDR3 reads TGTGCCAGCAGTTACTCAGGGGGGTCCTACAATGAGCAGTTCTTC.

V usage is TRBV27 and J usage is TRBJ1-6; TRBD1 matches at 8 bases. This CDR3 region has 16 residues. Germline trimming cut 4 bases from V and 5 bases from J; bases unmatched to any gene: 7. Germline CDR1 MNHEY, CDR2 SMNVEV (reference sequence). CDR3 DNA: TGTGCCAGCAGTTCTCGCTGGACAGGGAATAATTCACCCCTCCACTTT. Protein product: CASSSRWTGNNSPLHF.

The chain is built from TRBV2 and TRBJ2-1; D is possibly TRBD2 (5 bases). This CDR3 comprises 12 residues. Trimming removed 6 bases at V and 6 bases at J, with 9 bases between. CDR1 and CDR2 from the germline V gene are SNHLY and FYNNEI. In DNA, the CDR3 is TGTGCCAGCAGGGGAGTGAGCAATGAGCAGTTCTTC. Its translation: CASRGVSNEQFF.

The CDR3, as DNA: TGTGCCAGCAGCTCAGGGGTCCAGAATTCACCCCTCCACTTT. It specifies CASSSGVQNSPLHF. This chain joins TRBV5-6 and TRBJ1-6, with TRBD1 as a possible D gene (6 bases). The CDR3 consists of 14 residues. Germline assignment: CDR1 SGHDT and CDR2 YYEEEE. V shed 3 bases and J shed 7 bases, with 11 bases lying between them.

The CDR3 DNA reads as TGTGCCAGCAGCTTGGGGCCGGGGATGGTGAACACTGAAGCTTTCTTT. Translated: CASSLGPGMVNTEAFF. This chain links TRBV5-4 with TRBJ1-1; D unresolved. V was cut by 0 bases and J by 0 bases, with 12 bases left in between. This CDR3 region has 16 residues. Germline V gives CDR1 SGHNT, CDR2 YYREEE (reference sequence).

This clone was seen a single time. The chain links TRBV19 to TRBJ2-1, with 12 bases lining up with TRBD2. CDR1 is LNHDA and CDR2 is SQIVND in the germline V gene (reference sequence). Germline trimming cut 4 bases from V and 8 bases from J; bases unmatched to any gene: 6. CDR3 length: 15 residues. The CDR3 here is CASSSLAGGRYEQFF. In nucleotides, the CDR3 is TGTGCCAGTAGTAGCCTAGCGGGGGGGCGGTATGAGCAGTTCTTC.

This sequence joins TRBV15 and TRBJ1-1; 9 bases align to TRBD1. Trimming removed 3 bases from V and 5 bases from J; junction bases left unmatched: 10. CDR1 is LNHNV, CDR2 YYDKDF, per germline (reference sequence). The CDR3 is 16 amino acids. The CDR3 DNA follows: TGTGCCACCAGCAGTTATAGACAGGGGGAATGGACTGAAGCTTTCTTT. It encodes CATSSYRQGEWTEAFF.

The gene calls are TRBV5-4 and TRBJ1-1; 10 bases line up with TRBD1. CDR1 and CDR2 from the germline V gene are SGHNT and YYREEE (reference sequence). The ends lost 4 bases at V and 1 base at J; junction bases unmatched: 1. The CDR3 length is 14 residues. The CDR3 sequence is CASSRQGANTEAFF. The CDR3 coding sequence is TGTGCCAGCAGCCGACAGGGGGCGAACACTGAAGCTTTCTTT.

V is TRBV5-1 and J is TRBJ2-3; 11 nucleotides align to TRBD2. After removal of 5 bases from V and 2 bases from J, the junction contained 4 bases not matched to a gene. Per germline, CDR1 SGHRS and CDR2 YFSETQ. The CDR3 is 15 amino acids. CDR3 DNA sequence: TGCGCCAGCAGTACGACTAGCGGGACCACAGATACGCAGTATTTT. It translates to CASSTTSGTTDTQYF.

The gene calls are TRBV18 and TRBJ1-6, with 7 bases matching TRBD1. J was trimmed by 5 bases and V by 2 bases; bases with no gene match: 3. The CDR3 is 15 amino acids. The germline V gene encodes CDR1 KGHSH and CDR2 LQKENI. CDR3 region: CASSPFGTDNSPLHF. The CDR3 nucleotides are TGTGCCAGCTCACCATTCGGGACAGATAATTCACCCCTCCACTTT.

V is TRBV7-9 and J is TRBJ2-7, with 10 bases aligning to TRBD1. Trimming cost V 2 bases and J 2 bases; bases outside gene matches: 6. Looked up from germline, CDR1 is SEHNR and CDR2 is FQNEAQ (reference sequence). The CDR3 consists of 16 residues. DNA of the CDR3: TGTGCCAGCAGCTTAAGGGGGACAGGGGTCGCCTACGAGCAGTACTTC. Its protein product is CASSLRGTGVAYEQYF.

The rearrangement links TRBV9 to TRBJ2-2; tentatively, D is TRBD1 (6 bases). Germline CDR1 is SGDLS and CDR2 is YYNGEE. V was pared by 4 bases and J by 5 bases, with 9 bases between. This CDR3 contains 13 residues. The chain's CDR3 is CASSPQGTGELFF. CDR3 bases: TGTGCCAGCAGCCCCCAGGGGACCGGGGAGCTGTTTTTT.

The chain combines TRBV29-1 with TRBJ1-1; 7 bases agree with TRBD1. J gave up 1 base and V 8 bases, and 7 bases lay outside the gene matches. Germline V lookup: CDR1 SQVTM, CDR2 ANQGSEA. The CDR3 consists of 13 residues. The CDR3: CSTGGTANTEAFF. The DNA of the CDR3 is TGCAGCACCGGGGGGACAGCGAACACTGAAGCTTTCTTT.

This chain connects TRBV4-3 to TRBJ1-2; weak D call: TRBD1 (6 bases). The CDR3 totals 13 residues. Germline V lookup: CDR1 LGHNA, CDR2 YSLEER. The V end lost 4 bases, the J end lost 3 bases, and 9 bases lay between the germline ends. The DNA of the CDR3 is TGCGCCAGCAGCCCACAGGGTTACTATGGCTACACCTTC. As protein: CASSPQGYYGYTF.

This CDR3 reads CASSTWGDTQYF. DNA for the CDR3: TGTGCCAGCTCAACCTGGGGGGATACGCAGTATTTT. The V call is TRBV18, the J call TRBJ2-3; either TRBD1 or TRBD2 may fit D (5 bases each). CDR3 length: 12 residues. Trimming removed 5 bases from V and 6 bases from J, with 9 bases in between. The germline V gene encodes CDR1 KGHSH and CDR2 LQKENI.

Only a few counts were recorded for this clone. The chain combines TRBV9 with TRBJ1-2; D remains unclear. CDR1 is SGDLS and CDR2 is YYNGEE in the germline V gene. The CDR3 consists of 16 residues. The V and J ends lost 0 bases and 8 bases respectively, with 20 bases between them. Here the CDR3 reads CASSVGVLGPQGGYTF. The CDR3 bases are TGTGCCAGCAGCGTAGGGGTTCTCGGACCGCAAGGCGGCTACACCTTC.

The chain has TRBV4-2 and TRBJ2-1; 11 nucleotides match TRBD2. Germline V gene data show CDR1 as LGHNA and CDR2 as YNFKEQ. The CDR3 is made up of 16 amino acids. After removal of 2 bases from V and 5 bases from J, the junction contained 5 bases not matched to a gene. Written as DNA, the CDR3 is TGTGCCAGCAGCCAACCAGGGACTAGCGGAAACAATGAGCAGTTCTTC. This sequence encodes CASSQPGTSGNNEQFF.

V usage is TRBV27 and J usage is TRBJ2-1; D is unresolved. The CDR3 sequence is 13 residues long. CDR1 and CDR2 (germline): MNHEY, SMNVEV (reference sequence). V was cut by 6 bases and J by 12 bases, with 18 bases left in between. In DNA, the CDR3 is TGTGCCAGCAGAAGGGTAGGCCTCCGACGGCAGTTCTTC. Encoded protein: CASRRVGLRRQFF.

This sequence joins TRBV6-5 and TRBJ2-1, with D hard to call. The ends were cut back, 2 bases at V and 10 bases at J, with 6 bases in the middle. This CDR3 spans 11 amino acids. Germline assignment: CDR1 MNHEY and CDR2 SVGAGI. DNA for the CDR3: TGTGCCAGCAGTTACGGTCCCGAGCAGTTCTTC. It is translated as CASSYGPEQFF.

V and J are TRBV30 and TRBJ1-1; a weak D match, TRBD1 (5 bases). The V gene's germline CDR1 is GTSNPN and CDR2 SVGIG (reference sequence). This CDR3 region has 15 residues. The V end was cut by 2 bases, the J end by 2 bases, with 15 bases between. The CDR3 DNA is TGTGCCTGGAGTCCCATTGTCAGGGTTAACACTGAAGCTTTCTTT. Protein product: CAWSPIVRVNTEAFF.

The sample holds one count of this clone. This sequence joins TRBV30 and TRBJ2-1; the D is unclear. V dropped 2 bases and J dropped 12 bases, with 20 bases sitting between them. Germline CDR1 and CDR2: GTSNPN and SVGIG (reference sequence). CDR3 length: 14 amino acids. CDR3: CAWSPSGLSRVQFF. CDR3 nucleotide sequence: TGTGCCTGGAGTCCGTCGGGCCTCTCACGCGTGCAGTTCTTC.